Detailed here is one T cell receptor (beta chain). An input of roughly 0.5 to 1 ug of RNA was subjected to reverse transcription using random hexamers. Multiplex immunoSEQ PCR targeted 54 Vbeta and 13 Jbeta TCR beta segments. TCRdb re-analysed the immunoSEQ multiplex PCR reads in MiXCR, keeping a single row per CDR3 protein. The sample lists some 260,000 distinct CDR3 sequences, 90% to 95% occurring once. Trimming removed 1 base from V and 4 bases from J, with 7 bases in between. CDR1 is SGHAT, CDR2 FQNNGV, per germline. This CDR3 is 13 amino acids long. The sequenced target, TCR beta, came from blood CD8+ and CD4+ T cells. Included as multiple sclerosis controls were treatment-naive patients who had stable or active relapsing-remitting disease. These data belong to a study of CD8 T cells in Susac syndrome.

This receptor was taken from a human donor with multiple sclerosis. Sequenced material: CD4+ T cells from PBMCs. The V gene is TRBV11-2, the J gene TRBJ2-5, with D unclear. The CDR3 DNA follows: TGTGCCAGCAGCTTAGCTCGGAGAGAGACCCAGTACTTC. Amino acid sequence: CASSLARRETQYF. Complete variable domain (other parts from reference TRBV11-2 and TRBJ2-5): EAGVAQSPRYKIIEKRQSVAFWCNPISGHATLYWYQQILGQGPKLLIQFQNNGVVDDSQLPKDRFSAERLKGVDSTLKIQPAKLEDSAVYLCASSLARRETQYFGPGTRLLVL.